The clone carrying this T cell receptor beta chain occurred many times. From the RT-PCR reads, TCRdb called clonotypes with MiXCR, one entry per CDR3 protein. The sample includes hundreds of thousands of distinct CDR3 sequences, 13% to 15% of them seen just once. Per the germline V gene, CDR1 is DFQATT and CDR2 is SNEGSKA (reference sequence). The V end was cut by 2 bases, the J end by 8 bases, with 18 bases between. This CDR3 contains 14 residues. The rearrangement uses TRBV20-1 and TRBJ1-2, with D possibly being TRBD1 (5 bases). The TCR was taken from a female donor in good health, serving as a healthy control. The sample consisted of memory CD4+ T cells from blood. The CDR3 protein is CSARIGPGGVGYTF. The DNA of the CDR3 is TGCAGTGCTAGAATCGGCCCGGGAGGGGTCGGCTACACCTTC.